This T cell receptor beta chain derives from a study of shared clonotypes between healthy human individuals. Study overall: Plates per donor: three CD4 naive, three CD4 memory, two CD8 naive, one CD8 memory.

Study processing details: ImmunoSEQ sequences covered only the junction and lacked quality scores; filtering therefore differed. Only in-frame clones appear in the TCRdb table, and some are missing; sequencing was by immunoSEQ multiplex PCR. That table gives V, J and clone size, and the DNA gave D and trimming. The data contain about 1.5 million clones, 95% to 99% of them singletons. Of note for this clone: The antigen remains undetermined.

The germline CDR1 and CDR2 sequences are SGHDT and YYEEEE. Trimming took 5 bases from V and 0 from J; bases not matched to a gene: 6. This CDR3 has 18 amino acids. Study-wide findings and caveats: Naive subsets usually exceeded memory subsets in estimated richness.

The source is a man aged 25-45 years in good health. This chain connects TRBV5-6 to TRBJ2-1; 15 bases align to TRBD2. The sample taken for sequencing was naive CD4+ T cells sorted from blood. Subset defined: CD45RA+ positively selected. CDR3 sequence: CASSFGLAGGISYNEQFF. CDR3 nucleotides: TGTGCCAGCAGTTTCGGACTAGCGGGAGGGATCTCCTACAATGAGCAGTTCTTC. Full variable domain (outside the CDR3, taken from reference TRBV5-6 and TRBJ2-1): DAGVTQSPTHLIKTRGQQVTLRCSPKSGHDTVSWYQQALGQGPQFIFQYYEEEERQRGNFPDRFSGHQFPNYSSELNVNALLLGDSALYLCASSFGLAGGISYNEQFFGPGTRLTVL.